The source of this T cell receptor (beta chain) is a study of post-analysis software for immune sequencing data. Study-wide points: Four or five TRBV segments, TRBV5-6, TRBV5-1 and TRBV20-1 among them, were found more frequent in patients than controls. Samples from a shared batch, those prepared together, strongly co-clustered by F measure.

Remarks on this clonotype: The target antigen is unknown.

Prepared libraries of TCR beta cDNA carried unique molecular identifiers. T cells, about 0.9 to 10 million of them, yielded around 460,000 cDNA molecules. TCRdb recomputed calls from the PCR reads with MiXCR, one row per CDR3 protein. This sample yields about 770,000 distinct CDR3 sequences, of which 46% are seen a single time; approximately 5% belongs to the top ten. This CDR3 region has 12 residues. This receptor was obtained from a girl between 10 and 17 years old with multiple sclerosis. The sequencing input was blood. The chain recombines TRBV12-3 or TRBV12-4 with TRBJ2-4; D gene ambiguous. The J call may be incorrect, as the DNA end agrees better with TRBJ2-7. The CDR3 loop reads CASTIQRDEQYF. The CDR3 DNA sequence: TGTGCCAGCACCATCCAAAGGGACGAGCAGTACTTC.